The 12 T cell receptor beta chains below come from one sample, sequenced in a study of STAT5B mutations in CD4+ large granular lymphocyte leukemia. Some clones are missing from TCRdb's copy, which holds only in-frame ones; the method was immunoSEQ multiplex PCR. The repertoire has around 28,000 clones, about two thirds of them found once; the top ten carry approximately 1.1%. Sequenced material: CD4+ T cells from blood buffy coats. The receptors were gathered from a human donor in good health.

This chain connects TRBV2 to TRBJ2-1; TRBD2 agrees at 9 bases. V lost 7 bases to trimming and J lost 5 bases; unmatched junction nucleotides: 6. CDR3 length equals 14 residues. From germline, CDR1 is SNHLY and CDR2 FYNNEI. CDR3 sequence (DNA): TGTGCCAGCATAGGGCGGGAGGGCAACAATGAGCAGTTCTTC. This codes for CASIGREGNNEQFF.

This chain uses TRBV5-1 with TRBJ1-2; D possibly corresponds to TRBD1 (6 bases). Germline V gene sequence: CDR1 SGHRS, CDR2 YFSETQ. This CDR3 is 12 amino acids long. The ends were cut back, 0 bases at V and 6 bases at J, with 6 bases in the middle. As DNA, the CDR3 is TGCGCCAGCAGCTTGGGACAGGATGGCTACACCTTC. Translation: CASSLGQDGYTF.

The chain has TRBV15 and TRBJ2-1; 8 positions agree with TRBD1. The germline gives CDR1 LNHNV, CDR2 YYDKDF (reference sequence). With V trimmed by 0 bases and J by 9 bases, 4 bases remained unmatched. The CDR3 sequence is 14 residues long. The CDR3 DNA is TGTGCCACCAGCAGAGAGGACAGGGTTATTGAGCAGTTCTTC. It codes for CATSREDRVIEQFF.

The J gene is TRBJ1-2, the V gene TRBV14, with no clear D. CDR1 is SGHDN, CDR2 FVKESK, per germline. V gave up 1 base and J gave up 3 bases, with 15 bases separating them. CDR3 length equals 16 residues. CDR3 bases: TGTGCCAGCAGCCAAGGCTGGTCCGGCGGGGACTATGGCTACACCTTC. Translated: CASSQGWSGGDYGYTF.

The chain links TRBV6-1 to TRBJ1-5, with TRBD1 matching 7 bases. Germline CDR1 is MNHNS and CDR2 is SASEGT. The CDR3 covers 14 residues. V was clipped by 8 bases and J by 5 bases; unmatched bases: 9. The CDR3 coding sequence is TGTGCCAGCTCATTGAGAGGGGGCGATCAGCCCCAGCATTTT. Its protein is CASSLRGGDQPQHF.

V usage is TRBV2 and J usage is TRBJ1-6; possibly TRBD1 for D (6 bases). Germline values: CDR1 SNHLY, CDR2 FYNNEI. V lost 3 bases, J lost 13 bases, and 19 bases lay in between. The CDR3 length is 15 residues. The CDR3 nucleotides are TGTGCCAGCAGTGAGGGGGGGCCGGATTTGGGCCCCCTCCACTTT. This encodes CASSEGGPDLGPLHF.

The chain joins TRBV5-1 to TRBJ2-5; maybe TRBD1 (6 bases). The CDR3 runs to 15 residues. The germline CDR1 and CDR2 sequences are SGHRS and YFSETQ. V lost 0 bases, J lost 5 bases, and 14 bases lay in between. The CDR3 DNA reads as TGCGCCAGCAGCTTGGCCGAAGGGGGTAGGGAGACCCAGTACTTC. Translated, it gives CASSLAEGGRETQYF.

The rearrangement uses TRBV4-1 and TRBJ2-7; D perhaps matches TRBD1 (5 bases). The CDR3 consists of 15 residues. Germline V gene sequence: CDR1 MGHRA, CDR2 YSYEKL. Trimming took off 0 bases at V and 6 bases at J, with 15 bases between the two ends. The CDR3, as DNA: TGCGCCAGCAGCCAAGATAGGGCAGGGATTGGCGAGCAGTACTTC. Translation gives CASSQDRAGIGEQYF.

The chain joins TRBV6-5 to TRBJ2-7; 11 bases are shared with TRBD2. The CDR3 has 14 residues. CDR1 MNHEY and CDR2 SVGAGI come from the germline V gene. J was trimmed by 10 bases and V by 9 bases; bases with no gene match: 14. This chain's CDR3 is CASSPGTSGSSQYF. DNA of the CDR3: TGTGCCAGTTCTCCCGGGACTAGCGGTTCGTCACAGTACTTC.

This chain connects TRBV19 to TRBJ1-2; 9 positions agree with TRBD1. Trimming cost V 5 bases and J 8 bases; bases outside gene matches: 21. The CDR3 is 18 residues long. CDR1 is LNHDA, CDR2 SQIVND, per germline (reference sequence). The CDR3 sequence: CASSALSKSRDRARGYTF. The CDR3 nucleotides are TGTGCCAGTAGTGCACTATCAAAGTCCCGGGACAGGGCTCGGGGCTACACCTTC.

V is TRBV5-6 and J is TRBJ1-2; 9 bases fit TRBD1. CDR3 length equals 16 residues. The V gene's germline CDR1 is SGHDT and CDR2 YYEEEE. The V gene end was trimmed by 0 bases and the J gene end by 7 bases; junction bases not matched to a gene: 10. The CDR3 DNA reads TGTGCCAGCAGCTTGGGGCCCCCCACAGGGGGCCTTGGCTACACCTTC. Protein sequence: CASSLGPPTGGLGYTF.

This clone was counted only a few times. The chain joins TRBV7-2 to TRBJ1-1; D is unclear. The CDR3 consists of 12 residues. Trimming pared 7 bases from V and 2 bases from J, leaving 8 bases between. The germline V gene encodes CDR1 SGHTA and CDR2 FQGNSA. The CDR3 spells CASTYINTEAFF. DNA of the CDR3: TGTGCCAGCACCTACATTAACACTGAAGCTTTCTTT.